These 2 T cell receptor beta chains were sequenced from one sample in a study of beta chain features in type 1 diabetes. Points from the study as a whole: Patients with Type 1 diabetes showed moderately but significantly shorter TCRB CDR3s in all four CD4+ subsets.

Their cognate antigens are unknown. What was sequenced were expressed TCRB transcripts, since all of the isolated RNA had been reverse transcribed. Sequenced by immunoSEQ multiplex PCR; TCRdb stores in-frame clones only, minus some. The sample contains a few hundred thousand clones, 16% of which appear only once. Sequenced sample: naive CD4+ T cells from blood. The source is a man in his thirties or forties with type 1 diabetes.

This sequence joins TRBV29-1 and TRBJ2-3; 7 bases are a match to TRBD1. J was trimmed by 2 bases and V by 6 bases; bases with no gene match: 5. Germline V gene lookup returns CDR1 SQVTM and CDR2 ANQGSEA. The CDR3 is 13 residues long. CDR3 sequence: CSVRTGLTDTQYF. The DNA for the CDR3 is TGCAGCGTCCGGACAGGACTCACAGATACGCAGTATTTT.

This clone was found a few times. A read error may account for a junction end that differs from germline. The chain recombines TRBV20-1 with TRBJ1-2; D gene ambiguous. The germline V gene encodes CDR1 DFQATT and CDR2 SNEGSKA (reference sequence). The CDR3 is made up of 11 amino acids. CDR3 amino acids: CSAGFPTPAKF. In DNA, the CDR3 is TGCAGTGCTGGGTTTCCGACACCCGCCAAATTC.